The clone carrying this TCR beta chain was found many times. Using its own MiXCR run on the 5' RACE reads, TCRdb lists one record per CDR3 protein. The sample shows 10,000 to 13,000 distinct CDR3 sequences, roughly a sixth of them seen only once. Treg sorting used a CD4+CD25+CD127-/low gate. This CDR3 region has 14 residues. V shed 1 base and J shed 5 bases, with 12 bases lying between them. From germline, CDR1 is SGHRS and CDR2 YFSETQ. Source material: Tregs sorted from a lymph node. The rearrangement joins TRBV5-1 to TRBJ1-1; D might be TRBD1 (6 bases). This sequence was found in a female donor with breast cancer. This CDR3 reads CASSLRQDRTEAFF. DNA of the CDR3: TGCGCCAGCAGCTTGAGACAGGATAGAACTGAAGCTTTCTTT.